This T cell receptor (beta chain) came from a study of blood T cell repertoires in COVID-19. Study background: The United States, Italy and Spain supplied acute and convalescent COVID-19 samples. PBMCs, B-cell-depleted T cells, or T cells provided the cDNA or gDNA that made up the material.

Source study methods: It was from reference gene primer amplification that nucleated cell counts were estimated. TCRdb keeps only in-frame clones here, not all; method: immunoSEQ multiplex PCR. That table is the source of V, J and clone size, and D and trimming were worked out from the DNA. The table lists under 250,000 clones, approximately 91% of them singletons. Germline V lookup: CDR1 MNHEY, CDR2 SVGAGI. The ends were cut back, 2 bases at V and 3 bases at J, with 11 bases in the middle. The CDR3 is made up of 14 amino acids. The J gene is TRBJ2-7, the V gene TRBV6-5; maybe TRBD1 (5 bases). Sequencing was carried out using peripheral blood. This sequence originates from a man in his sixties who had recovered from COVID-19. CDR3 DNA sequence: TGTGCCAGCAGTTACCGGCCAGGGTACTACGAGCAGTACTTC. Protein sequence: CASSYRPGYYEQYF.